One TCR beta chain is described in this entry. Its antigen is still unknown. No much larger clonotype is one base removed from it; base qualities were not supplied. This record comes from a study of blood T cells in healthy people across ages (dated by TCRdb to 2015 to 2017). Turning to the overall study: In model experiments, template switching captured about one uniquely barcoded TCR beta cDNA molecule for every two T cells. Four age groups were formed from the donors: young (average approximately 15 years), middle-aged (around 39), aged (roughly 59) and long-lived (82). Using deep sequencing normalized with unique cDNA molecular identifiers, the study measured how TCR beta repertoire diversity changes with age. Two additional independent replicas of 1 million unique cDNA reads from the same blood draw were analyzed for two donors (one aged 18 to 29 and one aged 80 or older). To avoid experimental bias, donors of different ages were randomly spread across the sequencing lanes. The paper's findings and limits, for the study overall: Because the CMV infection status of the donors was unknown, age-related changes in expanded clonotypes may potentially have been confounded. The long-lived group showed more naive CD4+ T cells, fewer expanded clones and increased TCR diversity than the aged group, suggesting age selection. As age increased, observed TCR beta diversity per million T cells dropped in a roughly linear way, and a significant reduction was already evident by age about 40. The percentage of naive T cells measured by flow cytometry correlated strongly with observed TCR beta diversity. Total diversity estimates from one million sequenced T cells were considered lower bounds and underestimates. Conclusive comparison of naive and antigen-experienced compartments was prevented by the profiling of bulk unsorted PBMCs.

The CDR3 runs 14 amino acids, cysteine and phenylalanine included. Only the CDR3 DNA is retained, 42 bases long and in frame from the first base. The trim is 2 bases for V and 0 bases for J, with a gap of 5 bases between the germline ends. Per the germline V gene, MNHEY is the CDR1 and SVGEGT is the CDR2. Libraries were constructed by 5' RACE. TCRdb names Illumina HiSeq 2500 as the instrument used. A second PCR of roughly 6 to 11 cycles was run with a J-beta primer mix and a sample-barcoded 5' primer. Each TCR beta cDNA molecule received a unique molecular identifier from a template-switch 5' adaptor carrying 12 random nucleotides. At least 2.5 million CDR3-containing paired-end reads were obtained from each sample. The Mint cDNA synthesis kit, primed by a TRBC-specific oligonucleotide, was used to synthesize first-strand cDNA from all RNA. After uracil-DNA glycosylase treatment, a first 18-cycle PCR used universal primers M1SS and BC2_uni_R on all cDNA. The paper's data handling went like this. For normalization, 1 million high-quality reads were randomly selected from each sample, with every read carrying a distinct molecular identifier. Reads with shared molecular identifiers were discarded instead of being binned into consensus sequences. MiTCR, with a Q25 quality threshold and the strictest error-elimination algorithm, was used for CDR3 identification, clonotype clustering and error correction. A nonparametric unseen species model using Euler transformation provided a lower-bound estimate of total TCR beta diversity. TCRdb passed the public sequencing reads through fastp at Q25 and MiXCR, retaining productive beta sequences. Each entry merges the rows of one CDR3 protein and shows their most common DNA and genes. In this record, the V and J calls reflect TCRdb's handling and not the investigators' own analysis. In this sample the table shows under 2,000,000 distinct CDR3 sequences, about 50% of which occur a single time. Together, the top ten hold roughly 2% of the sample.

The donors were 40 or so Caucasian individuals from Russia, aged about 6 to 100 years, who were systemically healthy. Each donor gave about 9.7 milliliters of peripheral blood, drawn into EDTA-treated Vacutainer tubes. Ficoll-Paque density-gradient centrifugation was used to isolate PBMCs, with at least 6.5 million per sample. Trizol reagent was used to extract total RNA from PBMCs, with at least 6 micrograms per sample. For every donor, flow cytometry on a PBMC aliquot measured the percentage of naive CD45RAhigh/CD27high T cells. The sequence is built from TRBV6-2 or TRBV6-3 and TRBJ1-5; the D gene lacks a confident call. The sequence derives from a woman aged 40 to 49 in good health. Material for sequencing was blood. The CDR3 protein: CASSYDDSNQPQHF. The sequenced DNA is TGTGCCAGCAGTTACGATGATAGCAATCAGCCCCAGCATTTT.